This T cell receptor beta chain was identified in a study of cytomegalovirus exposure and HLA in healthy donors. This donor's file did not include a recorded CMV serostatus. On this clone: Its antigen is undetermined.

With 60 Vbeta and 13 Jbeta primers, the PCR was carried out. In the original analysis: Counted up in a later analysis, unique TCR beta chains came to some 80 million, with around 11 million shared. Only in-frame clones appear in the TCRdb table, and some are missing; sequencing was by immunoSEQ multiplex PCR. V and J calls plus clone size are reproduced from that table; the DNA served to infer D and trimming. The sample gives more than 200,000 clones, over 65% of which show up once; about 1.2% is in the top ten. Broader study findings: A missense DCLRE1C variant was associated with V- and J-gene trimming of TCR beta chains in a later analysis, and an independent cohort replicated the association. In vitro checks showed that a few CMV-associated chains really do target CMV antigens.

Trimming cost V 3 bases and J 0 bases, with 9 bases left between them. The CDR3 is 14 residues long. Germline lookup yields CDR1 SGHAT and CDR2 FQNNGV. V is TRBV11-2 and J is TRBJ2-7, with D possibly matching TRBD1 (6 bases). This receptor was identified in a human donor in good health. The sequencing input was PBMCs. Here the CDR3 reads CASSFGQTSYEQYF. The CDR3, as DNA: TGTGCCAGCAGCTTCGGACAGACCTCCTACGAGCAGTACTTC.